This TCR beta chain comes out of a study of molecular identifiers for immune sequencing clone quantification. Study-level points and caveats: Among 800,000 to 1,000,000 naive cells, spiked Jurkat TCR RNA from a single cell was reportedly detectable.

Using a CD8+CD4-CCR7+CD45RA+ phenotype, naive CD8 T cells were sorted. A single record per CDR3 protein comes from TCRdb applying MiXCR to the PCR reads. The sample shows about 9,800 distinct CDR3 sequences, 19% of them seen only once. The sample holds many counts of this clonotype. Its target is not known. Sequenced sample: naive CD8+ T cells from blood, with Jurkat cell RNA spiked in. Specified subset: FACS-sorted CD8+CD4-CCR7+CD45RA+ naive T cells. The sequence derives from a human donor in good health. Some libraries in this study had Jurkat cell RNA spiked in.

The CDR3 nucleotides are TGTGCCAGCAGTCGGGACAGTCTAAAGCAAGAGACCCAGTACTTC. Translating gives CASSRDSLKQETQYF. V usage is TRBV12-3 or TRBV12-4 and J usage is TRBJ2-5; 7 bases line up with TRBD1. V dropped 5 bases and J dropped 2; count of bases not matched to a gene: 8. The CDR3 has 15 residues.